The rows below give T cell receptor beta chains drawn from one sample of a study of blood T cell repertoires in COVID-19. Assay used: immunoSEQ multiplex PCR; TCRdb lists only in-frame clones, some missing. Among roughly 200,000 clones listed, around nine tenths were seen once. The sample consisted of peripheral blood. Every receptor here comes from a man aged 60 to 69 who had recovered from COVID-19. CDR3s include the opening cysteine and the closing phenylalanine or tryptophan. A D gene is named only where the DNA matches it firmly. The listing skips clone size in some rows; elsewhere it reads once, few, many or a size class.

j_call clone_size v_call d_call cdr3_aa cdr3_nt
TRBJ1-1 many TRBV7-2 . CASSSGERTEAFF TGTGCCAGCAGCTCGGGGGAGAGGACTGAAGCTTTCTTT
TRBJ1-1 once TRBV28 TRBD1 CASRSGQRNTEAFF TGTGCCAGCAGGTCGGGACAGCGGAACACTGAAGCTTTCTTT
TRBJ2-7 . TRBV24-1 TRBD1 CATSNLTGGYEQYF TGTGCCACCAGTAACTTGACAGGGGGCTACGAGCAGTACTTC
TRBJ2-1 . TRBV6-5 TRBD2 CASSSWVGGSYNEQFF TGTGCCAGCAGTTCCTGGGTTGGCGGGAGCTACAATGAGCAGTTCTTC
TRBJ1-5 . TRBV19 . CASSIEGGNQPQHF TGTGCCAGTAGTATAGAGGGGGGGAATCAGCCCCAGCATTTT
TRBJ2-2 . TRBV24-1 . CATSDPGTTGELFF TGTGCCACCAGTGATCCGGGGACTACCGGGGAGCTGTTTTTT
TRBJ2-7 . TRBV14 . CASSQHTSSREQYF TGTGCCAGCAGCCAACACACTAGCTCGCGCGAGCAGTACTTC
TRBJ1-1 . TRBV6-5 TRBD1 CASTGAGQGDTEAFF TGTGCCAGCACCGGAGCCGGACAGGGTGACACTGAAGCTTTCTTT
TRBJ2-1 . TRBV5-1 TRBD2 CASSSGVREGLFNEQFF TGCGCCAGCAGCTCTGGGGTGCGGGAGGGCCTTTTTAATGAGCAGTTCTTC
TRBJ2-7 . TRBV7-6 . CASSFTYEQYF TGTGCCAGCAGCTTTACCTACGAGCAGTACTTC
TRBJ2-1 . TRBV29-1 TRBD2 CSDLAGNFLNEQFF TGCAGCGATTTAGCGGGAAACTTCCTAAATGAGCAGTTCTTC
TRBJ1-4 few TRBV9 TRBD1 CASTKRAGGNEKLFF TGTGCCAGCACTAAAAGGGCAGGGGGTAATGAAAAACTGTTTTTT
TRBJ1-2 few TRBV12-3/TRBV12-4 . CASTKDGGSYTF TGTGCCAGCACCAAGGACGGGGGAAGCTACACCTTC
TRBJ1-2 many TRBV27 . CASSLSGLYGYTF TGTGCCAGCAGTTTATCTGGCCTGTATGGCTACACCTTC
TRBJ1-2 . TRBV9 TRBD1 CASSARDSGPYF TGTGCCAGCAGCGCCCGGGACAGTGGCCCCTATTTC
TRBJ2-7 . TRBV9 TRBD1 CASSVMGQGIYEQYF TGTGCCAGCAGCGTAATGGGACAGGGAATCTACGAGCAGTACTTC
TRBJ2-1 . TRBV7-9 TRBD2 CASSGGGSYNEQFF TGTGCCAGCAGCGGCGGGGGCTCCTACAATGAGCAGTTCTTC
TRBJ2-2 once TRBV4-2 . CASSQDPLEKLFF TGTGCCAGCAGCCAAGATCCCCTTGAGAAGCTGTTTTTT
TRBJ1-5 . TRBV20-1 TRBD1 CSASQRDRGNQPQHF TGCAGTGCTAGTCAACGGGACAGGGGTAATCAGCCCCAGCATTTT
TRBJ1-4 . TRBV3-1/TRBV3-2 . CASSQDRGGLFF TGTGCCAGCAGCCAAGATCGTGGAGGCCTGTTTTTT
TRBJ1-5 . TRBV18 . CASSQNVMSGNQPQHF TGTGCCAGCTCACAAAACGTAATGAGTGGCAATCAGCCCCAGCATTTT
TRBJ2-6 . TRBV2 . CASSVGSSFGGANVLTF TGTGCCAGCAGTGTCGGGAGCAGCTTCGGCGGGGCCAACGTCCTGACTTTC
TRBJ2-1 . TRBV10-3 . CAISAGVEYNEQFF TGTGCCATCAGTGCGGGGGTCGAGTACAATGAGCAGTTCTTC
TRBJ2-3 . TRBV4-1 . CASSQEGALKSDTQYF TGCGCCAGCAGCCAGGAGGGGGCCCTAAAAAGCGATACGCAGTATTTT
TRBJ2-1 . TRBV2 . CASVRGGYNEQFF TGTGCCAGCGTTAGGGGGGGCTACAATGAGCAGTTCTTC
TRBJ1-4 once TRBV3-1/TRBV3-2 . CASSQDTVRNEKLFF TGTGCCAGCAGCCAAGATACTGTGCGAAACGAAAAACTGTTTTTT
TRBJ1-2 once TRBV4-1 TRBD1 CASSQSDRGIREGYTF TGCGCCAGCAGTCAATCTGACAGGGGGATAAGGGAAGGCTACACCTTC
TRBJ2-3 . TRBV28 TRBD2 CASNILAGGTDTQYF TGTGCCAGCAACATACTAGCGGGAGGCACAGATACGCAGTATTTT
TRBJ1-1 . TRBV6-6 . CASIPQGGNTEAFF TGTGCCAGCATTCCCCAAGGGGGGAACACTGAAGCTTTCTTT
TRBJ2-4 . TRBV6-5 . CASSYSRTGGDIQYF TGTGCCAGCAGTTACTCGAGGACAGGAGGGGACATTCAGTACTTC
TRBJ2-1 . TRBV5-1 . CASGPGTHNEQFF TGCGCCAGCGGACCCGGGACTCACAATGAGCAGTTCTTC
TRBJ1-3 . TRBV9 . CASSTRGTGSGGNTIYF TGTGCCAGCAGCACCCGGGGGACGGGAAGTGGGGGAAACACCATATATTTT
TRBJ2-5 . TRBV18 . CASSPPETAQETQYF TGTGCCAGCTCACCACCGGAGACGGCCCAAGAGACCCAGTACTTC
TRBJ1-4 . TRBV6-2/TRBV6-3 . CASSPGTTSIGKLFF TGTGCCAGCAGCCCTGGGACTACTTCGATTGGAAAACTGTTTTTT
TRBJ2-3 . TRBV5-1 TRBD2 CASSWGRTSGTTDTQYF TGCGCCAGCAGCTGGGGCAGGACTAGCGGGACCACAGATACGCAGTATTTT
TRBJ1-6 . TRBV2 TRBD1 CASRTDRRDSPLHF TGTGCCAGCAGGACGGACAGGAGGGATTCACCCCTCCACTTT
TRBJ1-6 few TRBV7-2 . CASTPDSGNSPLHF TGTGCCAGCACCCCCGACAGTGGGAATTCACCCCTCCACTTT
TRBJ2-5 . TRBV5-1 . CASSLTGSEETQYF TGCGCCAGCAGCTTGACAGGGTCGGAAGAGACCCAGTACTTC
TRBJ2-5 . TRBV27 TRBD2 CASRPTSGSVPTQYF TGTGCCAGCAGACCAACTAGCGGGAGCGTCCCGACCCAGTACTTC
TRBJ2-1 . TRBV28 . CASTPLDSPYNEQFF TGTGCCAGCACCCCTCTTGACAGTCCCTACAATGAGCAGTTCTTC
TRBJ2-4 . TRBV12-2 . CASRLATGLAKNIQYF TGTGCAAGTCGCTTAGCGACAGGGTTGGCCAAAAACATTCAGTACTTC
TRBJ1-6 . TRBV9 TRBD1 CASSAPRDREKAGGSYNSPLHF TGTGCCAGCAGCGCCCCGAGGGACAGGGAGAAGGCGGGCGGCTCCTATAATTCACCCCTCCACTTT
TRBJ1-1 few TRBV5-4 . CASSLGPGQNTEAFF TGTGCCAGCAGCTTGGGGCCGGGACAGAACACTGAAGCTTTCTTT
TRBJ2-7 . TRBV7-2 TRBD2 CASSFGVASGSYEQYF TGTGCCAGCAGTTTTGGCGTGGCTAGCGGCTCCTACGAGCAGTACTTC
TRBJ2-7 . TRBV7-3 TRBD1 CASSTQQGSVQYF TGTGCCAGCAGCACCCAACAGGGGAGCGTGCAGTACTTC
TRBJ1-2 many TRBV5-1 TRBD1 CASSSPRGQGNYGYTF TGCGCCAGCAGCTCACCTAGGGGACAGGGGAACTATGGCTACACCTTC
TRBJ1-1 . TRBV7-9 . CASRPGDRGTFF TGTGCCAGCAGGCCTGGAGATAGGGGAACTTTCTTT
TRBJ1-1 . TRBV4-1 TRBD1 CASSQEKGASHTEAFF TGCGCCAGCAGCCAAGAAAAGGGGGCCAGTCACACTGAAGCTTTCTTT